Listed below are T cell receptor beta chains from one sample, sequenced in a study of CD8 T cells in ankylosing spondylitis. TCRdb ran MiXCR on the 5' RACE reads and lists one entry per CDR3 protein. The sample consists of some 85,000 distinct CDR3 sequences, roughly 9% of them appearing once. Sequencing was carried out using blood, either unsorted or a sorted T cell fraction (not recorded which). The receptors come from a male donor with ankylosing spondylitis. The CDR3 runs from the conserved cysteine through the conserved F or W.

V	J	CDR3
TRBV27	TRBJ2-7	CASSLGQGGYEQYF
TRBV7-9	TRBJ1-4	CASSLVVDTTNEKLFF
TRBV20-1	TRBJ2-3	CSAAHHETSGSTDTQYF
TRBV20-1	TRBJ2-5	CSASPPWGQAEETQYF
TRBV29-1	TRBJ2-2	CSLLDSNTGELFF
TRBV14	TRBJ2-7	CASSHPDAPYEQYF
TRBV9	TRBJ2-1	CASSVGGREWSYNEQFF
TRBV6-2/TRBV6-3	TRBJ2-2	CASKAGVSGELFF
TRBV5-1	TRBJ2-1	CASSLIATEQFF
TRBV5-1	TRBJ1-2	CASSLDRDGYTF
TRBV7-9	TRBJ2-7	CASSFSRDYTGGKVQYF
TRBV18	TRBJ2-3	CASSPAGESDTQYF
TRBV6-1	TRBJ2-7	CASSDYIEQYF
TRBV7-2	TRBJ1-1	CASSSPKDMIRIEAFF
TRBV14	TRBJ2-6	CASSLREGSGANVLTF
TRBV7-2	TRBJ2-3	CASSSWTISSKDTQYF
TRBV20-1	TRBJ2-1	CSARDRASGIQIYNEQFF
TRBV7-9	TRBJ1-4	CATQGENEKLFF
TRBV6-1	TRBJ2-2	CASSEGLGTGELFF
TRBV6-6	TRBJ1-2	CASSYATGVGYTF
TRBV15	TRBJ2-1	CATSRDRREAYNEQFF
TRBV27	TRBJ2-7	CASSFQASRHEQYF
TRBV14	TRBJ2-7	CASSQGTVRAYEQYF
TRBV6-2/TRBV6-3	TRBJ2-3	CASSYTSGSAPDTQYF
TRBV7-9	TRBJ1-1	CASSLATTGGTEAFF
TRBV13	TRBJ2-7	CASSKAIRGHEQYF
TRBV4-2	TRBJ1-1	CASSQDRNTEAFF
TRBV29-1	TRBJ2-3	CSVGGQGASTDTQYF
TRBV5-8	TRBJ2-4	CASSHGTSAKNIQYF
TRBV27	TRBJ2-7	CASSPPSGSSEQYF
TRBV6-1	TRBJ2-7	CASQAGEQYF
TRBV10-2	TRBJ2-3	CASSEFPTDTQYF
TRBV7-9	TRBJ2-3	CASSLGLGQYF
TRBV27	TRBJ1-2	CASQTGTGNGYTF
TRBV4-1	TRBJ1-5	CASSLHGTGSNQPQHF
TRBV5-1	TRBJ1-2	CASSPWQTGGLDDGYTF
TRBV24-1	TRBJ2-2	CATEGQGDEGTGELFF
TRBV6-2/TRBV6-3	TRBJ2-1	CASASGTSSYNEQFF
TRBV6-6	TRBJ1-1	CASSYGSYEAFF
TRBV9	TRBJ2-2	CASSALGLAGYTGELFF
TRBV20-1	TRBJ1-1	CSARLMSEAFF
TRBV27	TRBJ1-1	CASSLWPGSGTEAFF
TRBV7-8	TRBJ1-3	CASSLEPDGDTIYF
TRBV12-3/TRBV12-4	TRBJ2-1	CASSSGGNEQFF
TRBV7-8	TRBJ2-7	CASSLAVVAGSYEQYF
TRBV10-1	TRBJ2-6	CASSESSQYSGANVLTF
TRBV11-2	TRBJ2-7	CASSQEWGPSYEQYF
TRBV3-1	TRBJ2-5	CASSRVDEGTQYF
TRBV27	TRBJ1-2	CASSFFPEAGYTF
TRBV6-1	TRBJ2-1	CASSVILAANNEQFF
TRBV14	TRBJ2-5	CASSLGASSETQYF
TRBV12-3/TRBV12-4	TRBJ2-5	CASSFGGGQETQYF
TRBV29-1	TRBJ2-2	CSGRTGVGELFF
TRBV29-1	TRBJ2-1	CSVEEGNLFF
TRBV4-1	TRBJ2-3	CASSQDHRGEGPDTQYF